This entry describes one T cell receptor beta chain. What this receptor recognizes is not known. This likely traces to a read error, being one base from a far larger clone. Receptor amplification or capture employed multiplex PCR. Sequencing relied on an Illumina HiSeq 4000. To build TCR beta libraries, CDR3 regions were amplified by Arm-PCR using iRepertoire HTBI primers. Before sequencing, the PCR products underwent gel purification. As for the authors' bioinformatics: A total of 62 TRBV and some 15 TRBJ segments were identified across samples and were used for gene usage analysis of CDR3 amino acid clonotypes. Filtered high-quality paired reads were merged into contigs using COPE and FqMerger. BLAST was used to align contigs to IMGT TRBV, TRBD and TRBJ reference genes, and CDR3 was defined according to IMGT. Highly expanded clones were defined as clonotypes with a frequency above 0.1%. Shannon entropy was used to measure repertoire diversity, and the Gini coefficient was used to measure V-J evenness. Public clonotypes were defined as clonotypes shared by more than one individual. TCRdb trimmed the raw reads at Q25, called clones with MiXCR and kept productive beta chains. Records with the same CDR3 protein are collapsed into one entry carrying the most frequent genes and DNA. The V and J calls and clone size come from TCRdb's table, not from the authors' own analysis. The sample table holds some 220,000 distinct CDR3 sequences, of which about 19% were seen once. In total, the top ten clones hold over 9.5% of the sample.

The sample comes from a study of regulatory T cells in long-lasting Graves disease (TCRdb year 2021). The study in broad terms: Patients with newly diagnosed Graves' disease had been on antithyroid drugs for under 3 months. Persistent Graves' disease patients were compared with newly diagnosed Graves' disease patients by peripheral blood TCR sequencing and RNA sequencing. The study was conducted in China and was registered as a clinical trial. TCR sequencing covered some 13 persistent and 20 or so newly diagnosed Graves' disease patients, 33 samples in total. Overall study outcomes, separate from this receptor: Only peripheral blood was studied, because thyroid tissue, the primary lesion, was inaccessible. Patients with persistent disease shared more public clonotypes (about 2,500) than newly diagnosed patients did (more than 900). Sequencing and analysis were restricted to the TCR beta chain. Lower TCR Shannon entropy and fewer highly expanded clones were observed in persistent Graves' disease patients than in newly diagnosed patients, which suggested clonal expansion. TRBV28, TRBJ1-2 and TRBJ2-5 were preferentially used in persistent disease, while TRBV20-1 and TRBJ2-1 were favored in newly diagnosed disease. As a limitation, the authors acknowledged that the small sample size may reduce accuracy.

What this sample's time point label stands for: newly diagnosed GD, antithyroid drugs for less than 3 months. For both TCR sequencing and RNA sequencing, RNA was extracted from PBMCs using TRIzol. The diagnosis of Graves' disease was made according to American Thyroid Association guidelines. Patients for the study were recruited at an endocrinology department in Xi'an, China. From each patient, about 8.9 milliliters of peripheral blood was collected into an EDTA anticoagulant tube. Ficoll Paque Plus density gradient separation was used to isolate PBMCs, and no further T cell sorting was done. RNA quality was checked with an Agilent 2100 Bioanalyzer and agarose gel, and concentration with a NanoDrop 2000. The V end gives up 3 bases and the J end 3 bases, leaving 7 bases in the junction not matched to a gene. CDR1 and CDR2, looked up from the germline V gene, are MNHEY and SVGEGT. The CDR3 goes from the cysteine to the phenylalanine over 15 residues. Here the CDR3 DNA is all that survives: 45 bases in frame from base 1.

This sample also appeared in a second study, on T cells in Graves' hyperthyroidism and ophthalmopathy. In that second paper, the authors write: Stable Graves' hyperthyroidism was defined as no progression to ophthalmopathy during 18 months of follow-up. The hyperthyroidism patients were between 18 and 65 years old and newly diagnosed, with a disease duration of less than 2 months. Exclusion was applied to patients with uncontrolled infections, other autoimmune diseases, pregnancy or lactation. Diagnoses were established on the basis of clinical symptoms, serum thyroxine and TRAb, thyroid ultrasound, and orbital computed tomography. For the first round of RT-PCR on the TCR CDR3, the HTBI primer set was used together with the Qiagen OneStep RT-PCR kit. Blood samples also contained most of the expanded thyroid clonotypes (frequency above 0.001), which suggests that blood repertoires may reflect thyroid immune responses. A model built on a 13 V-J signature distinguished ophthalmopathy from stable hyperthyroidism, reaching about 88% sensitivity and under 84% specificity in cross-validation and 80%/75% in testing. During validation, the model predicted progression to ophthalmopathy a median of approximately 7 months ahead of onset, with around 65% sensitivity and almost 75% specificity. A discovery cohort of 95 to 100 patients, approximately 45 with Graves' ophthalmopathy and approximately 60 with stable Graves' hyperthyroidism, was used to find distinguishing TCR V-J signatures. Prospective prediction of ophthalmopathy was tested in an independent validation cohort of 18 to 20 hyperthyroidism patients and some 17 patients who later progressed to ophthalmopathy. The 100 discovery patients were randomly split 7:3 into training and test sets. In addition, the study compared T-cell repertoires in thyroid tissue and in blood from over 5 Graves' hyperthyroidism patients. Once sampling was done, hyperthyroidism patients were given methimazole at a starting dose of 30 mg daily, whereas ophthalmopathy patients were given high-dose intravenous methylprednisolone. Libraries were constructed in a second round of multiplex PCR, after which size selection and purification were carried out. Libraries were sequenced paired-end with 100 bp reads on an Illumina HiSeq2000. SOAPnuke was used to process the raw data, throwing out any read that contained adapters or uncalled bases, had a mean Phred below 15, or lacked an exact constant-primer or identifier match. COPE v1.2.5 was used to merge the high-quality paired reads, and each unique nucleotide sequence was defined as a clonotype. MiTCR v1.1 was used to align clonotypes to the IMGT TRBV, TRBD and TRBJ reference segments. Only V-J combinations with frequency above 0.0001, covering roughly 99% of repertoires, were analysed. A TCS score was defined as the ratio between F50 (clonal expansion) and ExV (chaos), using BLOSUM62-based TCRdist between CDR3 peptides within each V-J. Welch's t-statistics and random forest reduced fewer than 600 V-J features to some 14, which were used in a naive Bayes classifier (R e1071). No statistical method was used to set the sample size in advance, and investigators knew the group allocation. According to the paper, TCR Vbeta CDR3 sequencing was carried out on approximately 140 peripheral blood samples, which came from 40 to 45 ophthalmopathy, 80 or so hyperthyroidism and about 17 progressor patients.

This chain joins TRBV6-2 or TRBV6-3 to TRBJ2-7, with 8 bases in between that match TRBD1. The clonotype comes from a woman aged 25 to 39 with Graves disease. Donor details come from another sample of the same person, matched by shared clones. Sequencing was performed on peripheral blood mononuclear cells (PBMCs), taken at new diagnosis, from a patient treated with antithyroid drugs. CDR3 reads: CASSYGQGRGYEQYF. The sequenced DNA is TGTGCCAGCAGTTATGGACAGGGTAGGGGCTACGAGCAGTACTTC.